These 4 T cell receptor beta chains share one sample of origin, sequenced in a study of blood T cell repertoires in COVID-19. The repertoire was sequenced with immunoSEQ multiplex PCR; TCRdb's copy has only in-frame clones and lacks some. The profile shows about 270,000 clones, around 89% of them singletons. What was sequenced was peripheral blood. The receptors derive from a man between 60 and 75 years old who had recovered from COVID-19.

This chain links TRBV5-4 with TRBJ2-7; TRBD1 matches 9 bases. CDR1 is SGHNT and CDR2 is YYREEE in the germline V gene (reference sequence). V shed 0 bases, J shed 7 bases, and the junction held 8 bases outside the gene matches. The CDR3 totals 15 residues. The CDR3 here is CASSLGTGVPSEQYF. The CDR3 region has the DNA TGTGCCAGCAGCTTGGGGACAGGGGTCCCGTCAGAGCAGTACTTC.

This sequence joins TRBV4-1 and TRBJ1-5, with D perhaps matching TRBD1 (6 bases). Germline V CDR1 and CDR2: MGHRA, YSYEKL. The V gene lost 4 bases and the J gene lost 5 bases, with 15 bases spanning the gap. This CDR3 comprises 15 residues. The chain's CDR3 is CASSPTGTPHQPQHF. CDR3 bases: TGCGCCAGCAGCCCAACTGGGACACCACATCAGCCCCAGCATTTT.

The CDR3 coding sequence is TGTGCCAGCATCCAAGGGGGCACAGATACGCAGTATTTT. Residues: CASIQGGTDTQYF. The rearrangement links TRBV6-5 to TRBJ2-3; D is perhaps TRBD1 (5 bases). From germline, CDR1 is MNHEY and CDR2 SVGAGI. This CDR3 has 13 amino acids. V was pared by 7 bases and J by 1 base, with 9 bases between.

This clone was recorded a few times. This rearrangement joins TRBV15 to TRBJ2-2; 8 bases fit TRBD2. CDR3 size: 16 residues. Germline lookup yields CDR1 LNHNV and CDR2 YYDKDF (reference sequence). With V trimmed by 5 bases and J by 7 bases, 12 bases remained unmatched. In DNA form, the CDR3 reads TGTGCCACCAGCTCCGTGCGGGGGGTAGCTAGCGGGGAGCTGTTTTTT. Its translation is CATSSVRGVASGELFF.